One and the same sample provided the 22 T cell receptor beta chains below, sequenced in a study of blood T cell repertoires in COVID-19 (dated by TCRdb to the early 2020s). The library was obtained by the immunoSEQ multiplex PCR assay. The table comes from immuneACCESS by way of TCRdb, which keeps in-frame sequences with V and J called. Part of the clones is missing from these tables; in studies checked, under half for an unresolved V gene and the rest for unknown reasons. The sample table holds 150,000 to 200,000 clones, of which about 77% were seen once. The ten largest clonotypes hold approximately 3% of the sample. Sequencing input: peripheral blood. The receptors come from a woman at least 80 years old with active or convalescent COVID-19.

This chain connects TRBV4-3 to TRBJ1-1; 9 bases align to TRBD1. The CDR3 is 14 residues long. Per the germline V gene, CDR1 is LGHNA and CDR2 is YSLEER. J was trimmed by 3 bases and V by 7 bases; bases with no gene match: 6. As DNA, the CDR3 is TGCGCCAGCACGAGGGACAGGGCTGACACTGAAGCTTTCTTT. Translation: CASTRDRADTEAFF.

The chain employs TRBV4-3 and TRBJ2-7; 7 bases agree with TRBD1. The CDR3 totals 13 residues. CDR1 is LGHNA and CDR2 is YSLEER in the germline V gene. The V gene end was trimmed by 4 bases and the J gene end by 3 bases; junction bases not matched to a gene: 3. The CDR3 loop reads CASSRGQNYEQYF. In DNA form, the CDR3 reads TGCGCCAGCAGCCGGGGACAGAACTACGAGCAGTACTTC.

The chain couples TRBV4-3 to TRBJ1-2, with TRBD1 as a possible D gene (6 bases). The CDR3 extends over 13 amino acids. V lost 0 bases and J 8 bases, leaving 10 bases between the germline ends. Germline V gene data show CDR1 as LGHNA and CDR2 as YSLEER. For the CDR3, the DNA is TGCGCCAGCAGCCAAGATCAGGGGTGGGGCTACACCTTC. It yields the protein CASSQDQGWGYTF.

The rearrangement uses TRBV3-1 (or the pseudogene TRBV3-2) and TRBJ2-1; 7 positions match TRBD2. CDR1 and CDR2 (germline): LGHDT, YNNKEL (reference sequence). Unmatched junction bases numbered 4, after V lost 1 base and J lost 4 bases. The CDR3 length is 15 residues. CDR3 nucleotide sequence: TGTGCCAGCAGCCAAGGGGGGGGGAGTTACAATGAGCAGTTCTTC. It translates to CASSQGGGSYNEQFF.

V and J are TRBV6-5 and TRBJ2-7, with D perhaps matching TRBD1 or TRBD2 (5 bases each). Per the germline V gene, CDR1 is MNHEY and CDR2 is SVGAGI. The CDR3 length is 13 residues. V lost 10 bases and J 6 bases, leaving 19 bases between the germline ends. In DNA form, the CDR3 reads TGTGCCACCAGGGTCCGGGAACTAATCGAGCAGTACTTC. Its protein product is CATRVRELIEQYF.

V is TRBV7-8 and J is TRBJ2-2; 10 bases match TRBD1. The junction had 5 bases not matched to a gene; V was cut back by 5 bases and J by 5 bases. The CDR3 sequence is 15 residues long. Per germline, CDR1 SGHVS and CDR2 FQNEAQ. DNA for the CDR3: TGTGCCAGCAGCACGCGACAGGGGGCTACCGGGGAGCTGTTTTTT. This encodes CASSTRQGATGELFF.

This rearrangement joins TRBV19 to TRBJ2-7; D is possibly TRBD1 (6 bases). Germline V gene sequence: CDR1 LNHDA, CDR2 SQIVND (reference sequence). The CDR3 has 15 amino acids. Trimming took 1 base from V and 6 from J, leaving 16 bases between them. The CDR3 spells CASSIARTASSEQYF. The CDR3 DNA is TGTGCCAGTAGTATAGCGAGGACAGCCTCAAGCGAGCAGTACTTC.

V and J are TRBV4-1 and TRBJ1-4; 7 bases match TRBD1. This CDR3 has 17 residues. V shed 4 bases and J 5 bases; nucleotides not matched to a gene: 13. Germline CDR1 reads MGHRA; CDR2 reads YSYEKL. The DNA for the CDR3 is TGCGCCAGCAGCCCCGGGACAGAGTCCAACCTAAATGAAAAACTGTTTTTT. Protein sequence: CASSPGTESNLNEKLFF.

CDR3 residues: CASSLEGTSGGDTQYF. In DNA, the CDR3 is TGCGCCAGCAGCTTGGAAGGGACTAGCGGCGGAGATACGCAGTATTTT. This sequence joins TRBV5-1 and TRBJ2-3, with TRBD2 matching 11 bases. Trimming took 0 bases from V and 5 from J; bases not matched to a gene: 5. The length of the CDR3 is 16 residues. CDR1 and CDR2 from the germline V gene are SGHRS and YFSETQ.

V is TRBV14 and J is TRBJ2-5, with a possible D match to TRBD2 (6 bases). CDR3 length: 14 amino acids. Germline V CDR1 and CDR2: SGHDN, FVKESK. V dropped 4 bases and J dropped 3 bases, with 12 bases sitting between them. The CDR3 nucleotides are TGTGCCAGCAGCCGAGTAACGGGGGAAGAGACCCAGTACTTC. Amino acids: CASSRVTGEETQYF. Based on the CDR3 plus reference TRBV14 and TRBJ2-5, the full variable domain is EAGVTQFPSHSVIEKGQTVTLRCDPISGHDNLYWYRRVMGKEIKFLLHFVKESKQDESGMPNNRFLAERTGGTYSTLKVQPAELEDSGVYFCASSRVTGEETQYFGPGTRLLVL.

This clone was seen a handful of times. V and J are TRBV10-3 and TRBJ2-3, with D unresolved. Germline V CDR1 and CDR2: ENHRY, SYGVKD. V shed 0 bases and J shed 2 bases, with 6 bases lying between them. The CDR3 has 14 amino acids. The CDR3 reads CAISESDSTDTQYF. CDR3 DNA: TGTGCCATCAGTGAGTCAGACTCCACAGATACGCAGTATTTT.

V is TRBV3-1 (or the pseudogene TRBV3-2) and J is TRBJ2-1, with 8 bases identical to TRBD2. The CDR3 has 17 residues. V was clipped by 0 bases and J by 6 bases; unmatched bases: 10. Germline CDR1 reads LGHDT; CDR2 reads YNNKEL (reference sequence). CDR3 in DNA: TGTGCCAGCAGCCAAGATGTGGCGCGGGGGGCCTTCAATGAGCAGTTCTTC. The encoded protein is CASSQDVARGAFNEQFF.

Concerning this clone itself: The same CDR3 also results from other DNA sequences found in this sample. The CDR3 bases are TGCGCCAGCAGCTTGGTAAGGGGCTCCTACGAGCAGTACTTC. Amino acids: CASSLVRGSYEQYF. The V call is TRBV5-1, the J call TRBJ2-7; weak D call: TRBD1 (5 bases). Trimming shortened V by 0 bases and J by 0 bases, and 7 bases separated the two germline ends. Germline V lookup: CDR1 SGHRS, CDR2 YFSETQ. The CDR3 runs 14 residues.

J is TRBJ1-2 and V is TRBV6-5; no firm D call. The V gene's germline CDR1 is MNHEY and CDR2 SVGAGI. This CDR3 is 14 amino acids long. V dropped 4 bases and J dropped 0 bases, with 9 bases sitting between them. The CDR3 region has the DNA TGTGCCAGCAGTTCGCCTCAGACTAACTATGGCTACACCTTC. It translates to CASSSPQTNYGYTF.

V is TRBV19 and J is TRBJ1-2, with 8 bases matching TRBD1. The germline V gene has CDR1 LNHDA and CDR2 SQIVND (reference sequence). The CDR3 length is 12 residues. Trimming took 5 bases from V and 8 from J; bases not matched to a gene: 4. CDR3 in amino acids: CASSWRQGGYTF. The CDR3 DNA reads TGTGCCAGTAGTTGGAGACAGGGGGGCTACACCTTC.

This sequence joins TRBV7-9 and TRBJ1-2, with 8 positions matching TRBD1. The CDR3 loop spans 13 amino acids. V lost 5 bases, J lost 5 bases, and 4 bases stayed unmatched. Germline V gene lookup returns CDR1 SEHNR and CDR2 FQNEAQ (reference sequence). CDR3: CASSQDRGYGYTF. CDR3 DNA: TGTGCCAGCAGCCAAGACAGGGGTTATGGCTACACCTTC.

J is TRBJ1-2 and V is TRBV28, with 7 nucleotides matching TRBD1. The CDR3 totals 15 residues. In germline, CDR1 is MDHEN, CDR2 SYDVKM. The V and J ends lost 8 bases and 8 bases, in that order; junction bases with no gene match: 17. CDR3 loop: CASRLSDRQGRGYTF. The CDR3, as DNA: TGTGCCAGCCGGCTCTCGGACAGGCAGGGTAGAGGCTACACCTTC.

This rearrangement joins TRBV27 to TRBJ1-2, with 10 positions matching TRBD1. In germline, CDR1 is MNHEY, CDR2 SMNVEV (reference sequence). V dropped 0 bases and J dropped 3; count of bases not matched to a gene: 7. This CDR3 region has 17 residues. The CDR3 region is CASSLSNDRGPDYGYTF. CDR3 DNA: TGTGCCAGCAGTTTATCAAATGACAGGGGGCCGGACTATGGCTACACCTTC.

The rearrangement links TRBV25-1 to TRBJ2-1; 9 nucleotides align to TRBD1. The germline CDR1 and CDR2 sequences are MGHDK and SYGVNS. The length of the CDR3 is 16 residues. J was trimmed by 4 bases and V by 7 bases; bases with no gene match: 11. The CDR3 spells CASIRAGTGLYNEQFF. The CDR3 DNA is TGTGCCAGCATTCGAGCCGGGACAGGGCTGTACAATGAGCAGTTCTTC.

In this sample, this clone turned up a few times. The chain uses TRBV6-5 and TRBJ1-2; possible D gene TRBD1, 6 bases. CDR1 and CDR2 (germline): MNHEY, SVGAGI. The CDR3 consists of 16 residues. V lost 4 bases, J lost 3 bases, and 18 bases lay in between. The CDR3, as DNA: TGTGCCAGCAGTTCCACCGGCGGGGGGCTCTACTATGGCTACACCTTC. It yields the protein CASSSTGGGLYYGYTF.

This chain uses TRBV28 with TRBJ2-7, with 7 positions matching TRBD2. Trimming cost V 3 bases and J 2 bases; bases outside gene matches: 13. The CDR3 is 17 residues long. CDR1 and CDR2 (germline): MDHEN, SYDVKM. The CDR3 DNA reads TGTGCCAGCAGTTTGGTCGGCCAGGGACTATACCCCTACGAGCAGTACTTC. This codes for CASSLVGQGLYPYEQYF.

The chain joins TRBV19 to TRBJ1-4, with 7 positions matching TRBD1. CDR1 is LNHDA, CDR2 SQIVND, per germline (reference sequence). The CDR3 is 15 residues long. Trimming at V came to 6 bases and at J to 5 bases, leaving 9 bases not matched to a gene. As DNA, the CDR3 is TGTGCCAGTAGGAGGGACAGCCTTTTGAATGAAAAACTGTTTTTT. It encodes CASRRDSLLNEKLFF.